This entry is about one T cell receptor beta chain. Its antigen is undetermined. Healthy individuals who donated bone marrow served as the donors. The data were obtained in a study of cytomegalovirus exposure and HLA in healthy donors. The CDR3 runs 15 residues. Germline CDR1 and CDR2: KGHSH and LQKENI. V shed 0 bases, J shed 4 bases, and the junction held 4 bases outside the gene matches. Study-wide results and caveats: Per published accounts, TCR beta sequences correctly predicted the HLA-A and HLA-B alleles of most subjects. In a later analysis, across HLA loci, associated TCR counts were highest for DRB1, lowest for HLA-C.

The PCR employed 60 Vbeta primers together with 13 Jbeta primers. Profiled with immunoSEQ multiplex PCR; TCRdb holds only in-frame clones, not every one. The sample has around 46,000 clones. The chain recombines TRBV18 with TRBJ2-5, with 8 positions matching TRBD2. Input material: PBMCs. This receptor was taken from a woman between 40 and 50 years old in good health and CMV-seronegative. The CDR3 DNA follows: TGTGCCAGCTCACCACCGCTGGCGGGAGGAGAGACCCAGTACTTC. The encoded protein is CASSPPLAGGETQYF.